The next 17 T cell receptor beta chains were all read from a single sample in a study of T cell repertoires in cytomegalovirus infection. A single record per CDR3 protein comes from TCRdb applying MiXCR to the reads. The sample holds 740,000 or so distinct CDR3 sequences, under 40% seen once. The sequenced material came from PBMCs. The origin of the receptors is a human donor in good health (CMV status not recorded). Some clones in this sample may be carry-over from other donors' samples.

Here the CDR3 DNA reads TGTGCCAGCAGCTTTAGCGGACCTCTCTACAATGAGCAGTTCTTC. Amino acids: CASSFSGPLYNEQFF. J is TRBJ2-1 and V is TRBV11-2; maybe TRBD2 (6 bases). The CDR3 totals 15 residues. Per the germline V gene, CDR1 is SGHAT and CDR2 is FQNNGV. The V and J ends lost 3 bases and 3 bases respectively, with 12 bases between them.

The rearrangement links TRBV7-9 to TRBJ2-4, with D possibly TRBD2 on 7 matching bases. CDR3 length: 13 residues. V dropped 7 bases and J dropped 8 bases, with 15 bases sitting between them. Germline CDR1 and CDR2: SEHNR and FQNEAQ (reference sequence). The CDR3: CASTTRGGDIQYF. The CDR3 DNA follows: TGTGCCAGCACCACGAGGGGGGGAGACATTCAGTACTTC.

Note on this clonotype: A junction end diverges from the germline sequence, so it may reflect a read error. This sequence joins TRBV7-7 and TRBJ2-1; TRBD2 matches at 10 bases. The V gene's germline CDR1 is SSHAT and CDR2 FNYEAQ (reference sequence). This CDR3 region has 19 residues. The CDR3 bases are TGTGCTAGCAGCGCCCGGATCCCCTATAGCGGGAGGTCCTACAATGAGCAGTTCTTC. Protein sequence: CASSARIPYSGRSYNEQFF.

About this clonotype itself: Its ends do not fully match the called genes, so a read error is possible. The chain links TRBV20-1 to TRBJ1-5, with 11 bases identical to TRBD1. CDR3 size: 17 residues. Looked up from germline, CDR1 is DFQATT and CDR2 is SNEGSKA (reference sequence). The CDR3 protein is CSSRSGTGGIGNQPQHF. The CDR3 DNA reads as TGCAGTTCTAGAAGTGGGACAGGGGGAATTGGCAATCAGCCCCAGCATTTT.

The J gene is TRBJ1-5, the V gene TRBV19; D is unclear. Trimming took 5 bases from V and 15 from J, leaving 23 bases between them. CDR3 length equals 14 residues. Germline loops: CDR1 LNHDA, CDR2 SQIVND (reference sequence). DNA of the CDR3: TGTGCCAGTAGTCCGGCTGGGTCTACTATGCGAGGGCATTTT. This encodes CASSPAGSTMRGHF.

This clonotype occurred once. The chain combines TRBV14 with TRBJ2-1, with D perhaps being TRBD1 or TRBD2 (5 bases each). The CDR3 spans 17 residues. From germline, CDR1 is SGHDN and CDR2 FVKESK. V was shortened by 0 bases and J by 8 bases, with 20 bases between the two germline ends. CDR3 sequence reads: CASSQDQVGQGVDEQFF. CDR3 nucleotide sequence: TGTGCCAGCAGCCAAGATCAAGTTGGTCAGGGAGTTGATGAGCAGTTCTTC.

This clonotype was seen more than once but under ten times. The chain joins TRBV7-3 to TRBJ2-7, with a possible D match to TRBD1 (6 bases). The germline gives CDR1 SGHTA, CDR2 FQGTGA. V was shortened by 5 bases and J by 0 bases, with 14 bases between the two germline ends. The CDR3 consists of 15 residues. This chain's CDR3 is CASSLDSYSSYEQYF. The DNA of the CDR3 is TGTGCCAGCAGCCTGGACAGTTATAGCTCCTACGAGCAGTACTTC.

J is TRBJ2-1 and V is TRBV20-1; 10 positions match TRBD2. Germline CDR1 is DFQATT and CDR2 is SNEGSKA (reference sequence). The CDR3 consists of 15 residues. Germline trimming cut 3 bases from V and 3 bases from J; bases unmatched to any gene: 5. The CDR3 sequence: CSARPLAGDYNEQFF. In DNA, the CDR3 is TGCAGTGCTAGGCCTCTAGCGGGGGACTACAATGAGCAGTTCTTC.

The chain carries TRBV20-1 and TRBJ2-7, with 11 nucleotides matching TRBD2. This CDR3 contains 16 residues. CDR1 is DFQATT and CDR2 is SNEGSKA in the germline V gene (reference sequence). V lost 6 bases to trimming and J lost 2 bases; unmatched junction nucleotides: 12. CDR3 amino acids: CSAVTSSGGRPYEQYF. CDR3 DNA: TGCAGTGCCGTCACTTCTAGCGGGGGGCGACCCTACGAGCAGTACTTC.

There are many counts of this clonotype. The gene calls are TRBV7-9 and TRBJ2-3; TRBD2 is a possible D gene (6 bases). The CDR3 is made up of 13 amino acids. Germline CDR1 reads SEHNR; CDR2 reads FQNEAQ (reference sequence). Trimming cost V 5 bases and J 4 bases, with 10 bases left between them. The CDR3 DNA reads TGTGCCAGCAGCCGGGGCGGGGCAGATACGCAGTATTTT. Translating gives CASSRGGADTQYF.

The chain recombines TRBV28 with TRBJ2-1; 13 nucleotides agree with TRBD2. Germline V gene data show CDR1 as MDHEN and CDR2 as SYDVKM. V was pared by 6 bases and J by 8 bases, with 10 bases of the junction left unmatched. This CDR3 has 16 amino acids. CDR3 nucleotide sequence: TGTGCCAGCAGAAACCCGGGACTAGCGGGAATCGATGAGCAGTTCTTC. Protein: CASRNPGLAGIDEQFF.

The sample holds many counts of this clonotype. For the CDR3, the DNA is TGTGCCAGCAGTTTAGCGGGGAGGGGGAAGACCCAGTACTTC. Protein product: CASSLAGRGKTQYF. J is TRBJ2-5 and V is TRBV12-3 or TRBV12-4; D may be TRBD2 (7 bases). V lost 0 bases and J lost 6, with 11 bases in between. The CDR3 runs to 14 residues.

This clonotype showed up just once. The V and J genes are TRBV12-3 or TRBV12-4 and TRBJ2-4; 8 bases are a match to TRBD1. Trimming took 6 bases from V and 4 from J; bases not matched to a gene: 11. CDR3 size: 16 residues. Written as DNA, the CDR3 is TGTGCCAGCAGCACCAGGCAGACAGGGGTTAAAAACATTCAGTACTTC. Its translation is CASSTRQTGVKNIQYF.

This clonotype was observed once. One end of the junction does not line up with germline, which may come from a read error. This sequence joins TRBV7-6 and TRBJ2-1, with D hard to call. The CDR3 sequence is 13 residues long. Germline V gene lookup returns CDR1 SGHVS and CDR2 FNYEAQ. The CDR3 nucleotides are TGTGCTAGCAGCTTAGTTCAGATGGGTGAGCAGTTCTTC. This gives the protein CASSLVQMGEQFF.

This clonotype was observed a handful of times. V usage is TRBV6-1 and J usage is TRBJ1-2; D remains unclear. Germline loops: CDR1 MNHNS, CDR2 SASEGT. The CDR3 covers 14 residues. The V end was cut by 6 bases, the J end by 2 bases, with 13 bases between. CDR3 region: CASRIDNFNYGYTF. CDR3 in DNA: TGTGCCAGCAGAATAGACAATTTCAACTATGGCTACACCTTC.

Points on this clonotype: Since a much larger clone is just one base distant, this may be a read error. The rearrangement uses TRBV28 and TRBJ2-7; the D is unclear. This CDR3 is built from 14 residues. V lost 2 bases, J lost 0 bases, and 8 bases lay in between. Per the germline V gene, CDR1 is MDHEN and CDR2 is SYDVKM. The DNA of the CDR3 is TGTGCCAGCAGTTTACATGCGGACTCCTACGAGCAGTACTTC. Residues: CASSLHADSYEQYF.

This clonotype has only a few counts. The chain links TRBV6-6 to TRBJ1-5, with D possibly matching TRBD1 (5 bases). The CDR3 runs 15 residues. Germline values: CDR1 MNHNY, CDR2 SVGAGI (reference sequence). V was cut by 4 bases and J by 2 bases, with 12 bases left in between. For the CDR3, the DNA is TGTGCCAGCAGTTGGGGGAAGGATGGCAATCAGCCCCAGCATTTT. Protein: CASSWGKDGNQPQHF.